This T cell receptor beta chain is drawn from a study of T cell responses to AZD1222 COVID-19 vaccine. Remarks on this clone: Its target is not known.

TCRdb's table, derived via immunoSEQ multiplex PCR, lists solely in-frame clones and lacks some. Of about 180,000 clones in the sample, 88% were seen once. The germline V and J ends were trimmed by 1 base and 0 bases, with 10 bases remaining between them. CDR1 is SNHLY, CDR2 FYNNEI, per germline. The CDR3 contains 16 residues. Findings and limits, study-wide: Repertoire sampling occurred only after the peak T cell response. Dominant CD4 TCR responses targeted spike regions 160-218 and 743-854. Among the donors, most were white British and more were female, and clonal diversity was possibly underestimated. Seropositivity was recorded at baseline in only a handful of AZD1222 recipients.

This TCR was recovered from an adult who received the AZD1222 COVID-19 vaccine. The specimen was peripheral blood, collected 28 days after the second AZD1222 dose. V usage is TRBV2 and J usage is TRBJ1-5, with D possibly TRBD1 on 5 matching bases. The CDR3 reads CASSEVTAYSNQPQHF. The CDR3 bases are TGTGCCAGCAGTGAAGTGACAGCTTATAGCAATCAGCCCCAGCATTTT.